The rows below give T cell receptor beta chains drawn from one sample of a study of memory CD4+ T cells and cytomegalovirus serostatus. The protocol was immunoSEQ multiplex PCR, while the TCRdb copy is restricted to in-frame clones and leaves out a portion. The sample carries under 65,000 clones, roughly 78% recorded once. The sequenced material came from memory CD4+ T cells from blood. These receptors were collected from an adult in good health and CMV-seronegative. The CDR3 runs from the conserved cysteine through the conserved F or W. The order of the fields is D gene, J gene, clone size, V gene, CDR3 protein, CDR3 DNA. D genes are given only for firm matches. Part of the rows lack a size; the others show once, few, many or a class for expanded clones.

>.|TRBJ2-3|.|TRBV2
CASSESSSTDTQYF
TGTGCCAGCAGTGAGTCTAGCAGCACAGATACGCAGTATTTT
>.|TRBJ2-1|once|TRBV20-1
CSARDPPEQFF
TGCAGTGCTAGGGATCCTCCTGAGCAGTTCTTC
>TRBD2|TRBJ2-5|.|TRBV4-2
CASSLTSGRAEETQYF
TGTGCCAGCAGCCTGACTAGCGGGAGGGCCGAAGAGACCCAGTACTTC
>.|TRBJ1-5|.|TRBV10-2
CAIGTGNQPQHF
TGCGCCATCGGGACGGGCAATCAGCCCCAGCATTTT
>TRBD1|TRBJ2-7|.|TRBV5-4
CASSLQGYEQYF
TGTGCCAGCAGCCTACAGGGGTACGAGCAGTACTTC
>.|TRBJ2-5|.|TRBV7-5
CARSLATSRETQYF
TGTGCCAGAAGCTTAGCGACTAGTCGTGAGACCCAGTACTTC
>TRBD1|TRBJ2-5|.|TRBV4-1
CASSQDWGQQETQYF
TGCGCCAGCAGCCAAGATTGGGGACAGCAAGAGACCCAGTACTTC
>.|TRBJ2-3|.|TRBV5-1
CASSSRPGATDTQYF
TGCGCCAGCAGCTCGCGACCAGGGGCCACAGATACGCAGTATTTT
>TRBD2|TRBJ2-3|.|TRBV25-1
CASTSAGVLGNTQYF
TGTGCCAGCACCTCAGCGGGAGTCTTGGGGAATACGCAGTATTTT
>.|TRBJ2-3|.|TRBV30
CAWSVVGVNTQYF
TGTGCCTGGAGTGTCGTGGGAGTCAACACGCAGTATTTT
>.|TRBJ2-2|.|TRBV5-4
CASSLDPTANTGELFF
TGTGCCAGCAGCTTGGACCCAACCGCGAACACCGGGGAGCTGTTTTTT
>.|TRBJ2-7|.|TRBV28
CASSLGGAPTYEQYF
TGTGCCAGCAGTTTGGGGGGGGCGCCCACCTACGAGCAGTACTTC
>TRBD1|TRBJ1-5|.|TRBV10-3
CAIREGQGAGQPQHF
TGTGCCATCAGGGAGGGACAGGGGGCCGGTCAGCCCCAGCATTTT
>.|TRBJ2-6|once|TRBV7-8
CASSAGTTGANVLTF
TGTGCCAGCAGCGCCGGGACGACGGGGGCCAACGTCCTGACTTTC
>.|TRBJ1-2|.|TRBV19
CASRLNYGYTF
TGTGCCAGTAGGCTAAACTATGGCTACACCTTC
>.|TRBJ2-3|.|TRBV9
CASSNSDTQYF
TGTGCCAGCAGTAATTCAGATACGCAGTATTTT
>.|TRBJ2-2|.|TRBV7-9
CASSLRGDTGELFF
TGTGCCAGCAGCTTGAGGGGGGACACCGGGGAGCTGTTTTTT
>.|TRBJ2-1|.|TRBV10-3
CAIRSTRDEQFF
TGTGCCATCAGGAGTACTAGGGATGAGCAGTTCTTC
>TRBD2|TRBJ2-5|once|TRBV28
CASSWTSPQETQYF
TGTGCCAGCAGTTGGACTAGCCCGCAGGAGACCCAGTACTTC
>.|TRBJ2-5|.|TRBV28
CASSLSLSGRETQYF
TGTGCCAGCAGTTTATCTCTCTCAGGGCGGGAGACCCAGTACTTC
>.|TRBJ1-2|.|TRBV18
CASSPATRIDYGYTF
TGTGCCAGCTCACCGGCGACTCGTATTGACTATGGCTACACCTTC
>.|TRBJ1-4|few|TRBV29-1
CSARRDLREKLFF
TGCAGCGCGCGACGGGACCTCAGAGAAAAACTGTTTTTT
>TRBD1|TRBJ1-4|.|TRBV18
CASSRDRGTNEKLFF
TGTGCCAGCTCACGGGACAGGGGGACTAATGAAAAACTGTTTTTT
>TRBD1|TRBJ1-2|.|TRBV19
CASHFMTGGADGYTF
TGTGCCAGTCATTTTATGACAGGGGGCGCGGATGGCTACACCTTC
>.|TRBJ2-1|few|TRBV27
CASSSLVFDEQFF
TGTGCCAGCAGTTCGTTAGTGTTCGATGAGCAGTTCTTC
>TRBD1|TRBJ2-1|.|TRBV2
CASKRGHNEQFF
TGTGCCAGCAAAAGGGGGCACAATGAGCAGTTCTTC
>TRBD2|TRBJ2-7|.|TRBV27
CASSSSGKLSYEQYF
TGTGCCAGCAGCAGTAGCGGGAAACTCTCCTACGAGCAGTACTTC
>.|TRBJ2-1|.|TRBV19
CASSIPTGLAGAEQFF
TGTGCCAGTAGTATCCCGACCGGCCTGGCAGGAGCTGAGCAGTTCTTC
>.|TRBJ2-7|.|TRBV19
CASSIAESSYEQYF
TGTGCCAGTAGTATAGCGGAAAGCTCCTACGAGCAGTACTTC
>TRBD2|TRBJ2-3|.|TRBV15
CATSREGAAGADTQYF
TGTGCCACCAGCAGAGAAGGGGCAGCGGGAGCAGATACGCAGTATTTT
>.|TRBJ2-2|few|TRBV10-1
CASSLNRNTGELFF
TGCGCCAGCTCCTTAAACAGGAACACCGGGGAGCTGTTTTTT
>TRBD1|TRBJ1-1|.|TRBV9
CASSVGTDLLNTEAFF
TGTGCCAGCAGCGTGGGGACAGATCTCCTGAACACTGAAGCTTTCTTT
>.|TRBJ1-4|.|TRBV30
CAWSGRAATNEKLFF
TGTGCCTGGAGCGGGCGGGCTGCAACTAATGAAAAACTGTTTTTT
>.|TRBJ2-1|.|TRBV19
CASSTSDAAVAEQFF
TGTGCCAGTAGTACTTCGGACGCCGCGGTTGCGGAGCAGTTCTTC
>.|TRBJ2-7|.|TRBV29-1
CSVYGLSYEQYF
TGCAGCGTCTACGGACTATCCTACGAGCAGTACTTC
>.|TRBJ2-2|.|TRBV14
CASSQRTAYTGELFF
TGTGCCAGCAGCCAAAGGACAGCTTACACCGGGGAGCTGTTTTTT
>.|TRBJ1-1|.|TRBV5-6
CASNNWGGLNTEAFF
TGTGCCAGCAACAATTGGGGGGGCTTGAACACTGAAGCTTTCTTT
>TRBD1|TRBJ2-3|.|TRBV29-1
CSSRTGTGNTDTQYF
TGCAGCTCACGAACCGGGACAGGGAACACAGATACGCAGTATTTT
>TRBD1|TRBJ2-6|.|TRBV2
CASGGQASGANVLTF
TGTGCCAGCGGAGGACAGGCCTCTGGGGCCAACGTCCTGACTTTC
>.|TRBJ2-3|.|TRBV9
CASSVGYTTDTQYF
TGTGCCAGCAGCGTAGGATATACCACAGATACGCAGTATTTT
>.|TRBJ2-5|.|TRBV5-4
CASNLPQETQYF
TGTGCCAGCAATCTACCCCAAGAGACCCAGTACTTC
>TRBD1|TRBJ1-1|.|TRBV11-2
CASSPRQGEKNTEAFF
TGTGCCAGCAGCCCGAGACAGGGGGAAAAGAACACTGAAGCTTTCTTT
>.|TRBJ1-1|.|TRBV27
CASSLRSFLNTEAFF
TGTGCCAGCAGTTTAAGGTCGTTCCTGAACACTGAAGCTTTCTTT
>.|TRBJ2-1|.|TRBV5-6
CASSLQGYHNEQFF
TGTGCCAGCAGCTTGCAGGGCTATCACAATGAGCAGTTCTTC
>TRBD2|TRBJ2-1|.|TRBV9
CASSSGLALVSSYNEQFF
TGTGCCAGCAGCTCTGGACTAGCCCTGGTGAGCTCCTACAATGAGCAGTTCTTC
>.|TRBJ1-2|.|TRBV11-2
CASSQKTWGGHTF
TGTGCCAGCAGCCAGAAGACATGGGGGGGCCACACCTTC